This is a list of T cell receptor beta chains from one sample in a study of post-analysis software for immune sequencing data. TCRdb re-analysed the PCR reads in MiXCR, keeping a single row per CDR3 protein. The sample lists fewer than 900,000 distinct CDR3 sequences, roughly 46% occurring once. Sequencing was carried out using blood. All receptors come from a girl under 18 with multiple sclerosis. Each CDR3 is given without its conserved first and last residue. Each record gives: CDR3 length, D gene, V gene, clone size, CDR3 protein. A D gene is named only where the DNA matches it firmly. The listing skips clone size in some rows; elsewhere it reads once, few, many or a size class.

len: 15
d_gene: NA
v_gene: TRBV6-6
abundance: NA
CDR3aa: ASTYLGGAIRDQPQH

len: 12
d_gene: NA
v_gene: TRBV4-3
abundance: once
CDR3aa: ASSQDLGTYKQF

len: 14
d_gene: NA
v_gene: TRBV6-2/TRBV6-3
abundance: NA
CDR3aa: ASSYSLQRNNTEAF

len: 12
d_gene: NA
v_gene: TRBV7-6
abundance: NA
CDR3aa: ASSPGLHTDTQY

len: 14
d_gene: NA
v_gene: TRBV29-1
abundance: NA
CDR3aa: SVEPQGTASLNEQF

len: 12
d_gene: NA
v_gene: TRBV7-9
abundance: few
CDR3aa: ASSWADRQETQY

len: 11
d_gene: NA
v_gene: TRBV3-1
abundance: NA
CDR3aa: ASSLALGEELF

len: 14
d_gene: NA
v_gene: TRBV14
abundance: NA
CDR3aa: ASSQDAAPFGSPLH

len: 10
d_gene: TRBD1
v_gene: TRBV20-1
abundance: many
CDR3aa: SATHRGTEAF

len: 13
d_gene: NA
v_gene: TRBV4-2
abundance: NA
CDR3aa: ASSQGGDPSYEQY

len: 15
d_gene: TRBD2
v_gene: TRBV9
abundance: NA
CDR3aa: ASSVMPASGSYNEQF